The present T cell receptor beta chain was sequenced within a study of T cell repertoires in cytomegalovirus infection. From the reads, TCRdb called clonotypes with MiXCR, one entry per CDR3 protein. This repertoire shows roughly 500,000 distinct CDR3 sequences, approximately 15% found once; its top ten account for roughly a quarter. Germline V gene sequence: CDR1 SEHNR, CDR2 FQNEAQ (reference sequence). The CDR3 is made up of 12 amino acids. The V and J ends lost 1 base and 7 bases respectively, with 7 bases between them. This clonotype was counted at least ten times. What was sequenced was CD8+ T cells from PBMCs. The sequence was obtained from a human donor in good health (CMV status not recorded). Some clones in this sample may be carry-over from other donors' samples. The chain links TRBV7-9 to TRBJ1-1; D not certain. Here the CDR3 DNA reads TGTGCCAGCAGCTTAGGCCAGGTTGAAGCTTTCTTT. It yields the protein CASSLGQVEAFF.